Listed below are T cell receptor beta chains from one sample, sequenced in a study of PD-L1 blockade in urothelial cancer. Only in-frame clones appear in the TCRdb table, and some are missing; sequencing was by immunoSEQ multiplex PCR. Of tens of thousands of clones detected, around 87% appear once; the ten largest clones hold around 5%. The sample here was PBMCs, taken around atezolizumab (anti-PD-L1) treatment. The receptors come from a woman in her seventies with urothelial cancer. Both conserved end residues are part of each CDR3. A D gene is named only where the DNA matches it firmly. Some rows have no size entry. The others give once, few or many, or a class for an expanded clone.

j_call: TRBJ2-2
v_call: TRBV6-1
clone_size: NA
d_call: NA
cdr3_aa: CASSEVRGSAGELFF
cdr3_nt: TGTGCCAGCAGTGAAGTAAGGGGATCTGCCGGGGAGCTGTTTTTT

j_call: TRBJ2-3
v_call: TRBV5-1
clone_size: NA
d_call: TRBD2
cdr3_aa: CASSLPLREASTDTQYF
cdr3_nt: TGCGCCAGCAGCTTGCCCTTGCGGGAGGCCAGCACAGATACGCAGTATTTT

j_call: TRBJ1-1
v_call: TRBV19
clone_size: once
d_call: TRBD1
cdr3_aa: CASSIPGRDRVEMNTEAFF
cdr3_nt: TGTGCCAGTAGTATACCGGGGCGAGACAGGGTAGAGATGAACACTGAAGCTTTCTTT

j_call: TRBJ2-3
v_call: TRBV5-1
clone_size: NA
d_call: TRBD1
cdr3_aa: CASSPGQGTDTQYF
cdr3_nt: TGCGCCAGCAGCCCAGGACAGGGGACAGATACGCAGTATTTT

j_call: TRBJ2-1
v_call: TRBV7-2
clone_size: NA
d_call: TRBD2
cdr3_aa: CASSLDRGDEQFF
cdr3_nt: TGTGCCAGCAGCCTAGACCGGGGGGATGAGCAGTTCTTC

j_call: TRBJ2-7
v_call: TRBV5-6
clone_size: once
d_call: TRBD2
cdr3_aa: CASSVGLAYEQYF
cdr3_nt: TGTGCCAGCAGCGTCGGACTAGCGTACGAGCAGTACTTC

j_call: TRBJ2-3
v_call: TRBV7-2
clone_size: NA
d_call: TRBD2
cdr3_aa: CASSQRPSGGRGDTQYF
cdr3_nt: TGTGCCAGCAGCCAAAGACCTAGCGGGGGGAGGGGAGATACGCAGTATTTT

j_call: TRBJ2-1
v_call: TRBV9
clone_size: NA
d_call: TRBD2
cdr3_aa: CASSVGTSGSFSYNEQFF
cdr3_nt: TGTGCCAGCAGCGTAGGGACTAGCGGGAGTTTTTCCTACAATGAGCAGTTCTTC

j_call: TRBJ1-1
v_call: TRBV10-2
clone_size: NA
d_call: NA
cdr3_aa: CASSESIRWNTEAFF
cdr3_nt: TGCGCCAGCAGTGAGTCGATCAGGTGGAACACTGAAGCTTTCTTT

j_call: TRBJ1-4
v_call: TRBV18
clone_size: NA
d_call: NA
cdr3_aa: CASSPPGDEKLFF
cdr3_nt: TGTGCCAGCTCACCGCCGGGGGATGAAAAACTGTTTTTT

j_call: TRBJ1-4
v_call: TRBV27
clone_size: NA
d_call: TRBD1
cdr3_aa: CASRATGLGEKLFF
cdr3_nt: TGTGCCAGCAGGGCGACAGGGCTTGGGGAAAAACTGTTTTTT

j_call: TRBJ2-2
v_call: TRBV2
clone_size: NA
d_call: NA
cdr3_aa: CASSEAGLPDTGELFF
cdr3_nt: TGTGCCAGCAGTGAAGCCGGTCTCCCCGACACCGGGGAGCTGTTTTTT

j_call: TRBJ1-6
v_call: TRBV19
clone_size: NA
d_call: TRBD1
cdr3_aa: CASRTGGISPLHF
cdr3_nt: TGTGCCAGTAGAACAGGGGGGATTTCACCCCTCCACTTT

j_call: TRBJ1-1
v_call: TRBV19
clone_size: NA
d_call: NA
cdr3_aa: CASSISGVTNTEAFF
cdr3_nt: TGTGCCAGTAGTATATCCGGGGTGACGAACACTGAAGCTTTCTTT

j_call: TRBJ1-1
v_call: TRBV20-1
clone_size: few
d_call: NA
cdr3_aa: CSASFQEAFF
cdr3_nt: TGCAGTGCTAGTTTTCAAGAAGCTTTCTTT

j_call: TRBJ2-5
v_call: TRBV27
clone_size: NA
d_call: NA
cdr3_aa: CASSSGQSETQYF
cdr3_nt: TGTGCCAGCAGTTCCGGACAGAGTGAGACCCAGTACTTC

j_call: TRBJ2-6
v_call: TRBV4-3
clone_size: NA
d_call: NA
cdr3_aa: CASSQDTYPAGANVLTF
cdr3_nt: TGCGCCAGCAGCCAAGATACGTATCCTGCGGGGGCCAACGTCCTGACTTTC

j_call: TRBJ2-7
v_call: TRBV7-3
clone_size: NA
d_call: NA
cdr3_aa: CASSSPGAHEQYF
cdr3_nt: TGTGCCAGCAGCTCCCCAGGGGCCCACGAGCAGTACTTC

j_call: TRBJ1-1
v_call: TRBV5-1
clone_size: once
d_call: NA
cdr3_aa: CASVPGDGNTEAFF
cdr3_nt: TGCGCCAGCGTCCCAGGGGACGGCAACACTGAAGCTTTCTTT

j_call: TRBJ2-7
v_call: TRBV19
clone_size: few
d_call: NA
cdr3_aa: CASSIGGQSYEQYF
cdr3_nt: TGTGCCAGTAGTATTGGGGGACAATCCTACGAGCAGTACTTC

j_call: TRBJ1-2
v_call: TRBV10-1
clone_size: few
d_call: NA
cdr3_aa: CASSETRGVGYTF
cdr3_nt: TGCGCCAGCAGTGAGACGCGGGGAGTTGGCTACACCTTC

j_call: TRBJ1-2
v_call: TRBV7-9
clone_size: NA
d_call: NA
cdr3_aa: CASSLTAGRQNYGYTF
cdr3_nt: TGTGCCAGCAGCTTAACGGCTGGCAGACAAAACTATGGCTACACCTTC

j_call: TRBJ1-1
v_call: TRBV30
clone_size: NA
d_call: TRBD1
cdr3_aa: CAWRDTGAQNTEAFF
cdr3_nt: TGTGCCTGGAGGGATACAGGGGCTCAGAACACTGAAGCTTTCTTT

j_call: TRBJ2-5
v_call: TRBV4-1
clone_size: NA
d_call: NA
cdr3_aa: CASSQEPGGQETQYF
cdr3_nt: TGCGCCAGCAGCCAAGAGCCAGGTGGTCAGGAGACCCAGTACTTC

j_call: TRBJ1-1
v_call: TRBV2
clone_size: NA
d_call: TRBD1
cdr3_aa: CASSEWTGSEAFF
cdr3_nt: TGTGCCAGCAGTGAATGGACAGGATCTGAAGCTTTCTTT

j_call: TRBJ2-7
v_call: TRBV11-2
clone_size: NA
d_call: TRBD2
cdr3_aa: CASSQGRAYEQYF
cdr3_nt: TGTGCCAGCAGCCAAGGGAGGGCATACGAGCAGTACTTC

j_call: TRBJ2-7
v_call: TRBV20-1
clone_size: NA
d_call: TRBD1
cdr3_aa: CSAKQGYEQYF
cdr3_nt: TGCAGTGCTAAACAGGGGTACGAGCAGTACTTC

j_call: TRBJ1-5
v_call: TRBV28
clone_size: NA
d_call: NA
cdr3_aa: CASSHTTGFQPQHF
cdr3_nt: TGTGCCAGCAGCCATACGACAGGTTTTCAGCCCCAGCATTTT

j_call: TRBJ1-1
v_call: TRBV29-1
clone_size: NA
d_call: TRBD1
cdr3_aa: CSVAQGASTEAFF
cdr3_nt: TGCAGCGTTGCACAGGGGGCGAGCACTGAAGCTTTCTTT

j_call: TRBJ2-7
v_call: TRBV7-8
clone_size: few
d_call: NA
cdr3_aa: CASRTTSREQYF
cdr3_nt: TGTGCCAGCCGGACTACCTCACGGGAGCAGTACTTC

j_call: TRBJ2-1
v_call: TRBV15
clone_size: NA
d_call: NA
cdr3_aa: CATSRDRAYNEQFF
cdr3_nt: TGTGCCACCAGCAGAGATCGCGCGTACAATGAGCAGTTCTTC

j_call: TRBJ2-3
v_call: TRBV7-3
clone_size: once
d_call: NA
cdr3_aa: CASSLGQESTDTQYF
cdr3_nt: TGTGCCAGCAGCTTAGGTCAGGAAAGCACAGATACGCAGTATTTT

j_call: TRBJ1-1
v_call: TRBV27
clone_size: NA
d_call: TRBD1
cdr3_aa: CASNPTGANTEAFF
cdr3_nt: TGTGCCAGCAATCCAACAGGGGCGAACACTGAAGCTTTCTTT

j_call: TRBJ1-2
v_call: TRBV28
clone_size: NA
d_call: NA
cdr3_aa: CASSLFGGSNYGYTF
cdr3_nt: TGTGCCAGCAGTTTATTCGGAGGTTCAAACTATGGCTACACCTTC